These T cell receptor beta chains were read from a single sample in a study of human T cells and chemical hapten exposure. TCRdb reanalysed the RACE reads using MiXCR and keeps one entry per CDR3 protein. This sample has just over 350,000 distinct CDR3 sequences; under 6.5% occur once, and the top ten carry about 5.4%. The sequencing here drew on whole blood, taken in connection with sensitization to the hapten diphenylcyclopropenone (DPC). The source of these receptors is a woman between 18 and 29 years old with alopecia areata. Some clones in this sample may be carry-over from other donors' samples. Both conserved end residues are part of each CDR3. Each record gives: D gene, V gene, clone size, J gene, CDR3 DNA, CDR3 protein. The D gene is left open where the match is weak. The size of a clone is reported for some rows only, either as once, few or many, or as a class for expanded clones.

TRBD2,TRBV5-1,many,TRBJ2-4,TGCGCCAGCAGCTCTGGTTCAGGCGGGGGAAACATTCAGTACTTC,CASSSGSGGGNIQYF
-,TRBV6-6,few,TRBJ1-2,TGTGCCAGCAGTTACTCGAGAGTCGGGCAGGGGTCGGAAGGCTACACCTTC,CASSYSRVGQGSEGYTF
TRBD1,TRBV11-2,-,TRBJ1-6,TGTGCCAGCAGCTGGGGACAGTATAATTCACCCCTCCACTTT,CASSWGQYNSPLHF
-,TRBV20-1,-,TRBJ1-5,TGCAGTGCTAGGGATAGCAATCAGCCCCAGCATTTT,CSARDSNQPQHF
-,TRBV7-2,many,TRBJ2-5,TGTGCCAGCAGCTTAGGGTCAGGGGTCCAAGAGACCCAGTACTTC,CASSLGSGVQETQYF
-,TRBV4-3,many,TRBJ1-6,TGCGCCAGCAGCCAAGATCGGACGAATTCACCCCTCCACTTT,CASSQDRTNSPLHF
-,TRBV5-6,many,TRBJ1-1,TGTGCCAGCAGCTTAAGGAAAACTGAAGCTTTCTTT,CASSLRKTEAFF
-,TRBV3-1,few,TRBJ1-5,TGTGCCAGCAGCCAAGGAGGGCAGCCCAATCAGCCCCAGCATTTT,CASSQGGQPNQPQHF
-,TRBV7-9,-,TRBJ2-3,TGTGCCAGCAGCTTAGAGGGGCGATTGCGGGGCCCTAGCACAGATACGCAGTATTTT,CASSLEGRLRGPSTDTQYF
-,TRBV7-3,-,TRBJ1-1,TGTGCCAGCAGCTTAGGCTCGGAGGGCACTGAAGCTTTCTTT,CASSLGSEGTEAFF
-,TRBV5-5,few,TRBJ2-3,TGTGCCAGCAGCTTGGAGCATTTCACAGATACGCAGTATTTT,CASSLEHFTDTQYF
-,TRBV3-1,few,TRBJ1-4,TGTGCCAGCAGCCAATCCAGGTTGCCAGGGCCTAATGAAAAACTGTTTTTT,CASSQSRLPGPNEKLFF
-,TRBV9,-,TRBJ1-6,TGTGCCAGCAGCTCAAGAGGAGGCGGGAATTCACCCCTCCACTTT,CASSSRGGGNSPLHF
-,TRBV20-1,many,TRBJ2-3,TGCAGTGCTAGAGTGGAGATGGGGTTGACAGATACGCAGTATTTT,CSARVEMGLTDTQYF
TRBD2,TRBV12-3/TRBV12-4,-,TRBJ2-3,TGTGCCAGCACTCGGCGAGCGGGAAGCACAGATACGCAGTATTTT,CASTRRAGSTDTQYF
TRBD1,TRBV29-1,many,TRBJ1-5,TGCAGCGCGATTCCCGCCGGGACAGGGAGCAATCAGCCCCAGCATTTT,CSAIPAGTGSNQPQHF
TRBD2,TRBV4-3,many,TRBJ2-3,TGCGCCAGCAGCCAAGATTCCAGCGGGGGGGGCGCAGATACGCAGTATTTT,CASSQDSSGGGADTQYF
-,TRBV20-1,few,TRBJ2-2,TGCAGTGCTAGAGATGGGAGGACAGCGAACACCGGGGAGCTGTTTTTT,CSARDGRTANTGELFF
TRBD1,TRBV2,many,TRBJ1-1,TGTGCCAGCAGTGGGGGACAGGGGAACACTGAAGCTTTCTTT,CASSGGQGNTEAFF
TRBD1,TRBV7-8,many,TRBJ1-1,TGTGCCAGCCGACAGGGCATGAACACTGAAGCTTTCTTT,CASRQGMNTEAFF
-,TRBV25-1,many,TRBJ2-7,TGTGCCACCACGGGACATCGGAACTACGAGCAGTACTTC,CATTGHRNYEQYF
TRBD2,TRBV27,-,TRBJ2-7,TGTGCCAGCAGTTCCCTTAGCGGGGGGACCTACGAGCAGTACTTC,CASSSLSGGTYEQYF
-,TRBV7-2,many,TRBJ1-1,TGTGCCAGCAGCAGACAGGCGACGAGGACTGAAGCTTTCTTT,CASSRQATRTEAFF
-,TRBV12-3/TRBV12-4,many,TRBJ1-2,TGTGCCAGCAGTCGGCAAGATAATAACTATGGCTACACCTTC,CASSRQDNNYGYTF
-,TRBV5-8,many,TRBJ1-1,TGTGCCAGCAGCTTGGGGCACGGGACCGTAAATCGGGCTTTCTTT,CASSLGHGTVNRAFF
-,TRBV4-2,many,TRBJ2-3,TGTGCCAGCAGCCAAGGGTCCTGGGATACGCAGTATTTT,CASSQGSWDTQYF
TRBD2,TRBV2,few,TRBJ2-1,TGTGCCAGCAGTGAGGCGGGGGGCACACACAATGAGCAGTTCTTC,CASSEAGGTHNEQFF
-,TRBV28,-,TRBJ1-1,TGTGCCAGCAGCAACCCAGACGGCATGAACACTGAAGCTTTCTTT,CASSNPDGMNTEAFF
TRBD1,TRBV5-1,many,TRBJ1-5,TGCGCCAGCAGCTTGGGGACAGGGGATCAGCCCCAGCATTTT,CASSLGTGDQPQHF
-,TRBV3-1,many,TRBJ1-2,TGTGCCAGCAGCCAAGAGGTCCACTATGGCTACACCTTC,CASSQEVHYGYTF
-,TRBV6-2/TRBV6-3,-,TRBJ1-1,TGTGCCAGCAGACCATTCGGAGGGGTTGAAGCTTTCTTT,CASRPFGGVEAFF
TRBD1,TRBV11-2,-,TRBJ1-2,TGTGCCAGCAGCTTACCGGGACAGGGAGGCTACACCTTC,CASSLPGQGGYTF
-,TRBV7-9,-,TRBJ2-3,TGTGCCAGCAGCTTAGGGACAGTGGAAAGCACAGATACGCAGTATTTT,CASSLGTVESTDTQYF
-,TRBV18,-,TRBJ1-5,TGTGCCAGCTCACCAGTCGCCGGCGGGGGCTGGGGCAATCAGCCCCAGCATTTT,CASSPVAGGGWGNQPQHF
TRBD1,TRBV12-3/TRBV12-4,many,TRBJ1-1,TGTGCCAGCAGTTTAAAACAGGGGCGGGAAGCTTTCTTT,CASSLKQGREAFF
-,TRBV4-3,many,TRBJ2-7,TGCGCCAGCAGCCAAGGAACAGGGTGGGACTACGAGCAGTACTTC,CASSQGTGWDYEQYF
TRBD2,TRBV6-4,-,TRBJ2-2,TGTGCCAGCAGTGTGACTAGCGGGGGGGCCGACACCGGGGAGCTGTTTTTT,CASSVTSGGADTGELFF
-,TRBV18,few,TRBJ2-1,TGTGCCAGCTCACCGGGGGAAAACAATGAGCAGTTCTTC,CASSPGENNEQFF
-,TRBV5-1,-,TRBJ2-2,TGCGCCAGCAGCGGGCCGTACACCGGGGAGCTGTTTTTT,CASSGPYTGELFF
-,TRBV7-2,few,TRBJ2-7,TGTGCCACGTCTACACTCTACCGGGTTGGGGACCGGCCCTACGAGCAGTACTTC,CATSTLYRVGDRPYEQYF
TRBD1,TRBV6-6,many,TRBJ2-7,TGTGCCAGCAGTTACGGGGACAGACCCTACGAGCAGTACTTC,CASSYGDRPYEQYF
-,TRBV9,few,TRBJ2-3,TGTGCCAGCAGCGTAGCGGGGGCCGGAGATACGCAGTATTTT,CASSVAGAGDTQYF
-,TRBV7-2,-,TRBJ2-6,TGTGCCAGCAGCTTAGGCCCGCTGTACAGGTGGAGCTCTGGGGCCAACGTCCTGACTTTC,CASSLGPLYRWSSGANVLTF
-,TRBV24-1,-,TRBJ1-1,TGTGCCACCAGTGTTGGGCAGTTTGGTGAAGCTTTCTTT,CATSVGQFGEAFF
-,TRBV14,-,TRBJ2-3,TGTGCCAGCAGCCAAGTCTTGCGGAGCAAGTATTTT,CASSQVLRSKYF
-,TRBV29-1,many,TRBJ2-1,TGCAGCGTTGAGTCTGTTGAGGACAATGAGCAGTTCTTC,CSVESVEDNEQFF
-,TRBV6-6,few,TRBJ1-4,TGTGCCAGCAGTTCCGGGGGTATTGAAAAACTGTTTTTT,CASSSGGIEKLFF
TRBD2,TRBV9,-,TRBJ2-1,TGTGCCAGCAGCCTTAGCGGGGGGGAAGCCCGCTACAATGAGCAGTTCTTC,CASSLSGGEARYNEQFF
-,TRBV6-1,few,TRBJ2-2,TGTGCCAGCAGTGAAGGTGGCGGGGCCCACACCGGGGAGCTGTTTTTT,CASSEGGGAHTGELFF
TRBD1,TRBV6-1,few,TRBJ2-7,TGTGCCAGCAGTGACCGGACAGGGTCCTCCTACGAGCAGTACTTC,CASSDRTGSSYEQYF